The rows below give T cell receptor beta chains drawn from one sample of a study of technical replicates of blood from several donors. TCRdb's table, derived via immunoSEQ multiplex PCR, lists solely in-frame clones and lacks some. Among more than 65,000 clones listed, roughly 92% were seen once. The sample comprised T cells isolated from PBMCs. The source is a human donor in good health. Both conserved end residues are part of each CDR3. D genes are given only for firm matches. Expanded clones are given a class, and other clones once, few, many or no size at all.

NA	TRBV9	TRBJ1-2	NA	CASSVGWGEYGYTF	TGTGCCAGCAGCGTAGGGTGGGGAGAGTATGGCTACACCTTC
NA	TRBV11-1	TRBJ2-7	TRBD1	CASRATDRGYEQYF	TGTGCCAGCAGGGCCACTGACAGGGGCTACGAGCAGTACTTC
NA	TRBV7-3	TRBJ2-1	NA	CATGQNNEQFF	TGTGCCACCGGACAGAACAATGAGCAGTTCTTC
NA	TRBV9	TRBJ1-2	NA	CASSVGTEANYGYTF	TGTGCCAGCAGCGTAGGGACGGAGGCTAACTATGGCTACACCTTC
once	TRBV25-1	TRBJ1-5	NA	CASGREGQPQHF	TGTGCCAGCGGCCGGGAGGGACAGCCCCAGCATTTT
NA	TRBV19	TRBJ1-1	NA	CASSAGTWTEAFF	TGTGCCAGTAGTGCAGGGACTTGGACTGAAGCTTTCTTT
few	TRBV19	TRBJ1-1	NA	CASTSDRGGTEAFF	NA
NA	TRBV5-1	TRBJ1-4	TRBD1	CASSLQGTGGNEKLFF	TGCGCCAGCAGCTTACAGGGGACTGGGGGTAATGAAAAACTGTTTTTT
NA	TRBV15	TRBJ2-3	TRBD2	CATSRVSGPGTDTQYF	TGTGCCACCAGCAGAGTTAGCGGGCCTGGCACAGATACGCAGTATTTT
NA	TRBV27	TRBJ2-7	TRBD2	CASSLAGGPYEQYF	TGTGCCAGCAGTTTAGCGGGAGGGCCCTACGAGCAGTACTTC
NA	TRBV5-4	TRBJ1-4	NA	CASSLSLQDNEKLFF	TGTGCCAGCAGCTTGTCCCTACAGGATAATGAAAAACTGTTTTTT
NA	TRBV7-3	TRBJ2-2	NA	CASRRQTNTGELFF	TGTGCCAGCAGGAGACAGACGAACACCGGGGAGCTGTTTTTT
once	TRBV11-2	TRBJ2-7	NA	CASSGIRGLSYEQYF	TGTGCCAGCAGCGGGATTAGAGGGCTTTCCTACGAGCAGTACTTC
NA	TRBV5-1	TRBJ2-3	TRBD2	CASSSGRAPSTDTQYF	TGCGCCAGCAGTAGCGGGAGGGCCCCTAGCACAGATACGCAGTATTTT
NA	TRBV28	TRBJ1-2	TRBD1	CASRKHGQGGGYTF	TGTGCCAGCAGAAAGCATGGACAGGGTGGCGGCTACACCTTC
once	TRBV5-6	TRBJ2-1	TRBD2	CASSAALAGVRNEQFF	TGTGCCAGCAGCGCAGCTCTAGCGGGAGTTAGAAATGAGCAGTTCTTC
NA	TRBV5-1	TRBJ2-7	TRBD2	CASSAGGHEQYF	TGCGCCAGCAGTGCGGGGGGGCACGAGCAGTACTTC
NA	TRBV4-1	TRBJ2-5	NA	CASSQSRRGETQYF	TGCGCCAGCAGCCAGAGCAGGAGGGGAGAGACCCAGTACTTC
NA	TRBV5-1	TRBJ1-1	NA	CASSLDRQLNTEAFF	TGCGCCAGCAGCTTGGATAGACAGCTGAACACTGAAGCTTTCTTT
NA	TRBV7-9	TRBJ1-2	NA	CASSLGAGNGYTF	TGTGCCAGCAGCTTAGGGGCAGGGAACGGCTACACCTTC
once	TRBV18	TRBJ2-2	TRBD1	CASSPLTGGTGELFF	TGTGCCAGCTCACCATTGACAGGGGGGACCGGGGAGCTGTTTTTT
NA	TRBV7-3	TRBJ1-2	TRBD1	CASSLIGQGDYGYTF	TGTGCCAGCAGCTTAATCGGACAGGGTGATTATGGCTACACCTTC
NA	TRBV15	TRBJ2-1	NA	CATSLAGLEQFF	TGTGCCACCAGCTTGGCGGGACTTGAGCAGTTCTTC
NA	TRBV5-1	TRBJ2-2	TRBD1	CASSLVQGTNTGELFF	TGCGCCAGCAGCTTGGTACAGGGGACGAACACCGGGGAGCTGTTTTTT
NA	TRBV5-6	TRBJ2-3	TRBD2	CASSSALLAGADTQYF	TGTGCCAGCAGCTCTGCCCTACTAGCGGGTGCGGATACGCAGTATTTT
NA	TRBV9	TRBJ1-2	TRBD1	CASSDTGGQGYTF	TGTGCCAGCAGCGATACAGGGGGCCAAGGCTACACCTTC
NA	TRBV25-1	TRBJ1-2	NA	CASSAPDGIYGYTF	TGTGCCAGCAGCGCCCCGGACGGGATCTATGGCTACACCTTC
NA	TRBV4-2	TRBJ2-7	NA	CASSQVQADYEQYF	TGTGCCAGCAGCCAAGTACAGGCCGACTACGAGCAGTACTTC
NA	TRBV27	TRBJ2-7	TRBD1	CASRVLGQGGYEQYF	TGTGCCAGCAGGGTTTTGGGACAGGGGGGCTACGAGCAGTACTTC
NA	TRBV6-6	TRBJ2-2	TRBD2	CASSYSSAGVGELFF	TGTGCCAGCAGTTACTCGTCAGCGGGGGTCGGGGAGCTGTTTTTT
NA	TRBV6-5	TRBJ1-1	NA	CASSYGIGGTEAFF	TGTGCCAGCAGTTATGGAATAGGGGGCACTGAAGCTTTCTTT
NA	TRBV11-3	TRBJ2-5	NA	CASSLGGTQETQYF	TGTGCCAGCAGCTTAGGAGGGACTCAAGAGACCCAGTACTTC
NA	TRBV6-5	TRBJ1-2	TRBD1	CASSLQGAKLYGYTF	TGTGCCAGCAGCCTACAGGGGGCCAAACTTTATGGCTACACCTTC
NA	TRBV5-4	TRBJ2-3	NA	CASSLVGSADTQYF	TGTGCCAGCAGCTTGGTCGGGAGTGCCGATACGCAGTATTTT
NA	TRBV6-6	TRBJ1-1	NA	CASSYVTRNTEAFF	TGTGCCAGCAGTTACGTCACACGGAACACTGAAGCTTTCTTT
NA	TRBV2	TRBJ1-1	TRBD1	CASSGPGTGLLNTEAFF	TGTGCCAGCAGTGGACCCGGGACAGGCCTCTTGAACACTGAAGCTTTCTTT
NA	TRBV14	TRBJ2-1	NA	CASSHPEVGQFF	TGTGCCAGCAGCCACCCAGAAGTTGGGCAGTTCTTC
NA	TRBV4-1	TRBJ2-2	TRBD2	CASSSRAGVSTGELFF	TGCGCCAGCAGCTCTCGAGCGGGAGTAAGCACCGGGGAGCTGTTTTTT
NA	TRBV7-8	TRBJ1-2	NA	CASSLELQGGYGYTF	TGTGCCAGCAGCTTAGAGTTGCAGGGCGGCTATGGCTACACCTTC
NA	TRBV6-5	TRBJ2-3	NA	CASGFGTQYF	TGTGCCTCGGGGTTTGGTACGCAGTATTTT
NA	TRBV27	TRBJ1-2	NA	CASATTGLYGYTF	TGTGCCAGCGCTACCACAGGGCTCTATGGCTACACCTTC
NA	TRBV2	TRBJ2-1	NA	CASSELTGLGWQFF	TGTGCCAGCAGTGAATTGACGGGACTTGGCTGGCAGTTCTTC
NA	TRBV7-2	TRBJ2-1	TRBD2	CASSTPRKREGLSEQFF	TGTGCCAGCAGCACTCCCCGGAAGCGGGAGGGCCTAAGTGAGCAGTTCTTC
NA	TRBV7-8	TRBJ2-7	NA	CASSPTSAFYEQYF	TGTGCCAGCAGCCCAACCAGCGCGTTCTACGAGCAGTACTTC
NA	TRBV6-1	TRBJ2-1	TRBD2	CASSEMSGGPPNEQFF	TGTGCCAGCAGTGAAATGTCGGGAGGGCCCCCTAATGAGCAGTTCTTC
once	TRBV29-1	TRBJ2-1	NA	CSVTEYRDLNNEQFF	TGCAGCGTTACCGAATACCGGGACTTAAACAATGAGCAGTTCTTC
once	TRBV5-1	TRBJ2-7	NA	CASSLALAGIYEQYF	TGCGCCAGCAGCTTGGCCCTGGCAGGGATCTACGAGCAGTACTTC